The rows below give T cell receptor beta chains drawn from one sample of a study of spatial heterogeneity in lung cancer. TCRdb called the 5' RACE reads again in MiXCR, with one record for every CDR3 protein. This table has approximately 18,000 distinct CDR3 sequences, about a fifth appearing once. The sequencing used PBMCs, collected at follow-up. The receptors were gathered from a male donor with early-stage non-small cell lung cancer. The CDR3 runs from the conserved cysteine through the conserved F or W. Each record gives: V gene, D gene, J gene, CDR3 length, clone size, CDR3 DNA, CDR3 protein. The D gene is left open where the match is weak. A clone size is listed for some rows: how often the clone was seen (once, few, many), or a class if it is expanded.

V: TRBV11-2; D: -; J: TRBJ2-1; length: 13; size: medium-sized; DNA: TGTGCCAGCAGCTTAGGCACCCAGCTTGAGCAGTTCTTC; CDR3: CASSLGTQLEQFF
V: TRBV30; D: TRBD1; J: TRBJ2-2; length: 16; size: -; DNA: TGTGCCTGGAGTTTGCTCCGGGACAGCTACACCGGGGAGCTGTTTTTT; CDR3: CAWSLLRDSYTGELFF
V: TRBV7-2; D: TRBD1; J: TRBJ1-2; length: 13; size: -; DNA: TGTGCCAGCAGCTTCCGGCAGGGGGATGGCTACACCTTC; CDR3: CASSFRQGDGYTF
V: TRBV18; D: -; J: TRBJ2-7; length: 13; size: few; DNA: TGTGCCAGCTCACCCGCAACGGGCTACGAGCAGTACTTC; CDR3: CASSPATGYEQYF
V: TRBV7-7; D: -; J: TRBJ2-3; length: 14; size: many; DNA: TGTGCTAGCAGCTTAAGTCCCGGGCCAGGGACGCAGTATTTT; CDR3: CASSLSPGPGTQYF
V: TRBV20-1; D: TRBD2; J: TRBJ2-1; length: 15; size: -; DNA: TGCAGTGCTAGCGTCGGGACTAGCGGGGGGGATGAGCAGTTCTTC; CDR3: CSASVGTSGGDEQFF
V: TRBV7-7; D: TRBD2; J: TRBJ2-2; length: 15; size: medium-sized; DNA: TGTGCTAGCAGCCCCGGGACTAGGATTCCCGGGGAGCTGTTTTTT; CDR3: CASSPGTRIPGELFF
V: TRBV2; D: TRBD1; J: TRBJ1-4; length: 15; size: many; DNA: TGTGCCAGCAGTGACCCCGACAGGGGGCTTGAAAAACTGTTTTTT; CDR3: CASSDPDRGLEKLFF
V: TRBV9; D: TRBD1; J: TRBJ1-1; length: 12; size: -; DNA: TGTGCCAGCAGCCCGCAGGGGGTTGAAGCTTTCTTT; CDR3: CASSPQGVEAFF
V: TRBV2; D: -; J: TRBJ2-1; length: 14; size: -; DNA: TGTGCCAGCAGCGCGTATTCGGCCTACAATGAGCAGTTCTTC; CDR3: CASSAYSAYNEQFF
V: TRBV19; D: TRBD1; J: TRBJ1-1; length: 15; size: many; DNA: TGTGCCAGTAGTATTTGGGCAGGGGGTAACACTGAAGCTTTCTTT; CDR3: CASSIWAGGNTEAFF
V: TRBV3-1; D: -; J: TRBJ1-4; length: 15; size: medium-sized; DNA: TGTGCCAGCAGCCAAGGGGACGGAGCTAATGAAAAACTGTTTTTT; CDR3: CASSQGDGANEKLFF
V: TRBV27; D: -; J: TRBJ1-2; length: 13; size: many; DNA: TGTGCCAGCAGTCTTTACGCGGGGAATGGCTACACCTTC; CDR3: CASSLYAGNGYTF
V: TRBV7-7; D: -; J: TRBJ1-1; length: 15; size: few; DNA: TGTGCTAGCAGCCCGTTTCCCCGGGGGAGGCCTGAAGCTTTCTTT; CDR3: CASSPFPRGRPEAFF
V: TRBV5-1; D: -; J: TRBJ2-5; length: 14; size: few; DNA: TGCGCCAGCAGCTTGAGGGTTAGCCAAGAGACCCAGTACTTC; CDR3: CASSLRVSQETQYF
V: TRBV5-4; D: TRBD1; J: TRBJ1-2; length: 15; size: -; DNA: TGTGCCAGCAGCGTGGACAGGGGCGCCAACTATGGCTACACCTTC; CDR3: CASSVDRGANYGYTF
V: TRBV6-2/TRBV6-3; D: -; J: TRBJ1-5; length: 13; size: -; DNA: TGTGCCAGCAGTCCGTACATTGGGCAGCCCCAGCATTTT; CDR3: CASSPYIGQPQHF
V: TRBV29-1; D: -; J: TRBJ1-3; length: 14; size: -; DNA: TGCAGCGTTCCAGATGACAGCTCTGGAAACACCATATATTTT; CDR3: CSVPDDSSGNTIYF
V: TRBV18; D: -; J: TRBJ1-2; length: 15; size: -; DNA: TGTGCCAGCTCACCGGCTCGTGCGGGGGGCATTGGCTACACCTTC; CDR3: CASSPARAGGIGYTF
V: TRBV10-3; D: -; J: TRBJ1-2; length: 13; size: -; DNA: TGTGCCATCAGTGTGGGGGGGAACTATGGCTACACCTTC; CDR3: CAISVGGNYGYTF
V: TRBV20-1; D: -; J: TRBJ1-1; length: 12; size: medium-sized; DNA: TGCAGTGCTAGAAAATTGGGGACTGAAGCTTTCTTT; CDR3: CSARKLGTEAFF
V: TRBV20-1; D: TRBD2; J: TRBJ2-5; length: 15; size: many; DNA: TGCAGTGCTTCAGAGGCTAGCGGGGGACAAGAGACCCAGTACTTC; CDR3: CSASEASGGQETQYF
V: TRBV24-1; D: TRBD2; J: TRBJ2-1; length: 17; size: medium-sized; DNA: TGTGCCACCAGTGATGGCCGTGGACTAGCGGGAAACAATGAGCAGTTCTTC; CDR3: CATSDGRGLAGNNEQFF
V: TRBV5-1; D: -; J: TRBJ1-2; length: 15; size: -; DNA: TGCGCCAGCAGCTTAGCAACAACGGGGGACTATGGCTACACCTTC; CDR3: CASSLATTGDYGYTF
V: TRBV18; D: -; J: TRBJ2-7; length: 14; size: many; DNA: TGTGCCAGCTCACCAGTGACAGATGCCTACGAGCAGTACTTC; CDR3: CASSPVTDAYEQYF
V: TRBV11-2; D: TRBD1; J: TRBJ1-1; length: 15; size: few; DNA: TGTGCCAGCAGCTTTACAACAGGGGACCTCACTGAAGCTTTCTTT; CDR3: CASSFTTGDLTEAFF
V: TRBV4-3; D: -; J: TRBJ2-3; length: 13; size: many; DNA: TGCGCCAGCAGCCAGGGGCACACAGATACGCAGTATTTT; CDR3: CASSQGHTDTQYF
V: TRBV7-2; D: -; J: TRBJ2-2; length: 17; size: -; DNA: TGTGCCAGCAGCCGGCGACTTCGAACCATGAACACCGGGGAGCTGTTTTTT; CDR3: CASSRRLRTMNTGELFF
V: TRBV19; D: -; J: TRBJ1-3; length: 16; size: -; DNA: TGTGCCAGTAGTTCTGCAGGGGTTTTCTCTGGAAACACCATATATTTT; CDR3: CASSSAGVFSGNTIYF
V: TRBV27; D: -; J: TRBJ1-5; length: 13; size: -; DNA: TGTGCCAGCAGTTTATCCGGGGAAGCGCCCCAGCATTTT; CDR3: CASSLSGEAPQHF
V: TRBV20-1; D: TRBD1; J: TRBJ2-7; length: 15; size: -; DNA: TGCAGTGCTAGACGGGACAGGGGGGAAGACTACGAGCAGTACTTC; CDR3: CSARRDRGEDYEQYF
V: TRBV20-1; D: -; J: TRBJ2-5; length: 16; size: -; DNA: TGCAGTGCTAGAGATTTCCAGGGGACTATCCAAGAGACCCAGTACTTC; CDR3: CSARDFQGTIQETQYF
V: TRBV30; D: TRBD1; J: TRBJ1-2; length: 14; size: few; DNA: TGTGCCTGGAGTGCGTTCAGGGGGGAGAATGGCTACACCTTC; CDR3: CAWSAFRGENGYTF
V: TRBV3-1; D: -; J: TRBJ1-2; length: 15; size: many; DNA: TGTGCCAGCAGCCCCCAGGGAGGGCGCGGCTATGGCTACACCTTC; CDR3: CASSPQGGRGYGYTF
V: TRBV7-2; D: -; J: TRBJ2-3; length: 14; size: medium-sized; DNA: TGTGCCAGCAGCTTAGCCAGGGAAACAGATACGCAGTATTTT; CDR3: CASSLARETDTQYF
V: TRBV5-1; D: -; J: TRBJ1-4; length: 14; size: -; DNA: TGCGCCAGCAGCTCGGGACCTCGTCACGAAAAACTGTTTTTT; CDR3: CASSSGPRHEKLFF
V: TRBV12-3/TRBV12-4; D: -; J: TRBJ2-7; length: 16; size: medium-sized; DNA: TGTGCCAGCAGCTTGTTCGGGGGCGCAGCGGTCTACGAGCAGTACTTC; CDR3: CASSLFGGAAVYEQYF
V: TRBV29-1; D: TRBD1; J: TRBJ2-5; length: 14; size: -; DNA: TGCAGCATTGAGGGGGCACCCAACCAAGAGACCCAGTACTTC; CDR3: CSIEGAPNQETQYF
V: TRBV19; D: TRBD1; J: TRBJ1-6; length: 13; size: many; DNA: TGTGCCAGTAGTATTGACAGGGCTTCACCCCTCCACTTT; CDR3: CASSIDRASPLHF
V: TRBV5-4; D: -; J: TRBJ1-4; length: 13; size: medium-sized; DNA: TGTGCCAGCAGCTTGTGGGGGGATGAAAAACTGTTTTTT; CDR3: CASSLWGDEKLFF
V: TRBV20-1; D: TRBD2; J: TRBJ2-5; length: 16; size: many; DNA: TGCAGTGCTAGAGATCCACTAGCGGGGGGCAGGGAGACCCAGTACTTC; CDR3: CSARDPLAGGRETQYF
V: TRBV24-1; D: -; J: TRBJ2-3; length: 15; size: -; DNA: TGTGCCACCAGTGGAGGGGGTCGGCCCCCAGTTGAGCAGTATTTT; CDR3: CATSGGGRPPVEQYF
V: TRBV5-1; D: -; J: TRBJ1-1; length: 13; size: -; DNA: TGCGCCAGCAGCTTTTATCCAGGGTCTGAAGCTTTCTTT; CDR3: CASSFYPGSEAFF
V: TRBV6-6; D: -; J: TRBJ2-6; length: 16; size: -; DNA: TGTGCCAGCAGTTACTCGGATTACTCTGGGGCCAACGTCCTGACTTTC; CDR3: CASSYSDYSGANVLTF
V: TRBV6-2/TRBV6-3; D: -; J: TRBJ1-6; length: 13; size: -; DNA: TGTGCCAGCGATAGGGTCGGGGATTCACCCCTCCACTTT; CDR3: CASDRVGDSPLHF
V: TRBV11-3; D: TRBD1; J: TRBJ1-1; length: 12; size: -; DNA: TGTGTCAGCAGGGGAGGGACAGCCGAAGCTTTCTTT; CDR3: CVSRGGTAEAFF
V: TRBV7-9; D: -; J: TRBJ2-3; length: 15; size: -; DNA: TGTGCCAGCACCGGGGCTTTAGGAGACACAGATACGCAGTATTTT; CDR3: CASTGALGDTDTQYF
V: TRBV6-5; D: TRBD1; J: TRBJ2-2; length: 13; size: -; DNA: TGTGCCAGCAGTAACACAGGGGACGGGGAGCTGTTTTTT; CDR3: CASSNTGDGELFF
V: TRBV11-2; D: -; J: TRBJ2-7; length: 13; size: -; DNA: TGTGCCAGCAGCCCCGGTCCCCCCTACGAGCAGTACTTC; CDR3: CASSPGPPYEQYF
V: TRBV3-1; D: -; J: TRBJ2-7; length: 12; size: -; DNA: TGTGCCAGCAGCTCCCCCCCGGACGAGCAGTACTTC; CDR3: CASSSPPDEQYF
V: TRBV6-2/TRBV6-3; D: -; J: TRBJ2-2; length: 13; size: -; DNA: TGTGCCAGCAGTTCCCAGGGGCACGGGGAGCTGTTTTTT; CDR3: CASSSQGHGELFF
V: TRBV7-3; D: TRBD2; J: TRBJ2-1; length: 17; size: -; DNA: TGTGCCAGCAGCTTCGACTCTAGCGGGGGCACTTACAATGAGCAGTTCTTC; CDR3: CASSFDSSGGTYNEQFF
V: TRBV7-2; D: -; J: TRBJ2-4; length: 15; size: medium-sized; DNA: TGTGCCAGCAGCGGCGGGCTGAATTTTAAAAACATTCAGTACTTC; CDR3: CASSGGLNFKNIQYF
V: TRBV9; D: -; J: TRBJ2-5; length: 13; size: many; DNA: TGTGCCAGCAGCGTAGTCGAGGGGGAGACCCAGTACTTC; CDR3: CASSVVEGETQYF
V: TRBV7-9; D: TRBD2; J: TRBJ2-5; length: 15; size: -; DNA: TGTGCCAGCAGCTCAGAGGGGACTAGTAAAGAGACCCAGTACTTC; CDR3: CASSSEGTSKETQYF
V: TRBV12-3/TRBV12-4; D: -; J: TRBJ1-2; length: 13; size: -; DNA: TGTGCCAGCAGGGGGCTGGCGGACTATGGCTACACCTTC; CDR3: CASRGLADYGYTF
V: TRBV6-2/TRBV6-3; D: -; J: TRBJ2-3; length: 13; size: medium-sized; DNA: TGTGCCAGCAGTTTCGGCCGGGCAGATACGCAGTATTTT; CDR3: CASSFGRADTQYF